This T cell receptor beta chain was profiled in a study of blood T cell repertoires in COVID-19 (dated by TCRdb to 2020 to 2021). Describing the broader study: Samples covering the acute and convalescent phases of COVID-19 were provided by collaborators in the United States, Italy and Spain. The samples were drawn from two sources: the first 160 participants of the ongoing ImmuneRACE study, and 1,200 or so subjects contributed by 6 global collaborators. The repertoires were released in a freely available public database intended as a resource for research on the immune response to SARS-CoV-2. A de-identified subject ID, COVID-19 status, age in years and sex were almost always included in the sample metadata. Where available, HLA class I and class II types were taken from metadata supplied by the sample provider and were not determined by assay-based typing. Deeply sampled blood TCRbeta repertoires from subjects exposed to, actively infected with, or recovered from COVID-19 were included in the dataset. The material from the prospective study consisted of cDNA or gDNA derived from T cells, B-cell-depleted T cells, or PBMCs.

Looking up the germline V gene (reference sequence) yields CDR1 MNHNY and CDR2 SVGAGI. The CDR3 sequence holds 14 residues, the cysteine and phenylalanine included. Left in the record is the CDR3 DNA by itself, 42 bases read in frame from the first base. The V end gives up 8 bases and the J end 5 bases, leaving 11 bases in the junction not matched to a gene. TCRbeta CDR3 regions were amplified from genomic DNA using the immunoSEQ Assay, a bias-controlled multiplex PCR. Per the source publication's procedure: Nucleated cell counts per sample were estimated from amplification of reference gene primers within the assay. To quantify the absolute abundance of each unique TCRbeta CDR3 rearrangement, sequence reads were collapsed and filtered. For each sample, productive Simpson clonality was calculated as the square root of Simpson's diversity index across productive rearrangements. The table was pulled from immuneACCESS by TCRdb, which kept in-frame rearrangements only. Such tables lose some clones; where checked, under half of the loss comes from unresolved V genes, and the rest has no known cause. D and trimming come from the DNA, and the V and J calls and clone size come from that table. Counted in this sample were about 180,000 clones; 80% to 90% of them appeared once. About 1.9% of the sample belongs to the ten largest clones.

Overall study outcomes, separate from this receptor: The quantity of clinical and demographic metadata differed by source and by participant and was supplied without curation.

A second Seattle source provided samples from volunteer blood donors who had recovered from COVID-19. Collaborating institutions collected whole blood in K2EDTA tubes following their own protocols. For TCRbeta analysis, collaborator samples were shipped as frozen whole blood, as isolated PBMCs, or as DNA extracted from either sample type. Worth noting for this clone: The antigen it binds to is not known. It has no much larger one-base neighbor in the sample; base qualities were not kept.

The specimen was peripheral blood. The receptor was derived from a man younger than 35 who had recovered from COVID-19. This sequence uses TRBV6-6 and TRBJ2-7; TRBD1 aligns with 8 central bases. The DNA reads TGTGCCAGCGGCCCAGGGACAGGCCATCACGAGCAGTACTTC. This codes for CASGPGTGHHEQYF.